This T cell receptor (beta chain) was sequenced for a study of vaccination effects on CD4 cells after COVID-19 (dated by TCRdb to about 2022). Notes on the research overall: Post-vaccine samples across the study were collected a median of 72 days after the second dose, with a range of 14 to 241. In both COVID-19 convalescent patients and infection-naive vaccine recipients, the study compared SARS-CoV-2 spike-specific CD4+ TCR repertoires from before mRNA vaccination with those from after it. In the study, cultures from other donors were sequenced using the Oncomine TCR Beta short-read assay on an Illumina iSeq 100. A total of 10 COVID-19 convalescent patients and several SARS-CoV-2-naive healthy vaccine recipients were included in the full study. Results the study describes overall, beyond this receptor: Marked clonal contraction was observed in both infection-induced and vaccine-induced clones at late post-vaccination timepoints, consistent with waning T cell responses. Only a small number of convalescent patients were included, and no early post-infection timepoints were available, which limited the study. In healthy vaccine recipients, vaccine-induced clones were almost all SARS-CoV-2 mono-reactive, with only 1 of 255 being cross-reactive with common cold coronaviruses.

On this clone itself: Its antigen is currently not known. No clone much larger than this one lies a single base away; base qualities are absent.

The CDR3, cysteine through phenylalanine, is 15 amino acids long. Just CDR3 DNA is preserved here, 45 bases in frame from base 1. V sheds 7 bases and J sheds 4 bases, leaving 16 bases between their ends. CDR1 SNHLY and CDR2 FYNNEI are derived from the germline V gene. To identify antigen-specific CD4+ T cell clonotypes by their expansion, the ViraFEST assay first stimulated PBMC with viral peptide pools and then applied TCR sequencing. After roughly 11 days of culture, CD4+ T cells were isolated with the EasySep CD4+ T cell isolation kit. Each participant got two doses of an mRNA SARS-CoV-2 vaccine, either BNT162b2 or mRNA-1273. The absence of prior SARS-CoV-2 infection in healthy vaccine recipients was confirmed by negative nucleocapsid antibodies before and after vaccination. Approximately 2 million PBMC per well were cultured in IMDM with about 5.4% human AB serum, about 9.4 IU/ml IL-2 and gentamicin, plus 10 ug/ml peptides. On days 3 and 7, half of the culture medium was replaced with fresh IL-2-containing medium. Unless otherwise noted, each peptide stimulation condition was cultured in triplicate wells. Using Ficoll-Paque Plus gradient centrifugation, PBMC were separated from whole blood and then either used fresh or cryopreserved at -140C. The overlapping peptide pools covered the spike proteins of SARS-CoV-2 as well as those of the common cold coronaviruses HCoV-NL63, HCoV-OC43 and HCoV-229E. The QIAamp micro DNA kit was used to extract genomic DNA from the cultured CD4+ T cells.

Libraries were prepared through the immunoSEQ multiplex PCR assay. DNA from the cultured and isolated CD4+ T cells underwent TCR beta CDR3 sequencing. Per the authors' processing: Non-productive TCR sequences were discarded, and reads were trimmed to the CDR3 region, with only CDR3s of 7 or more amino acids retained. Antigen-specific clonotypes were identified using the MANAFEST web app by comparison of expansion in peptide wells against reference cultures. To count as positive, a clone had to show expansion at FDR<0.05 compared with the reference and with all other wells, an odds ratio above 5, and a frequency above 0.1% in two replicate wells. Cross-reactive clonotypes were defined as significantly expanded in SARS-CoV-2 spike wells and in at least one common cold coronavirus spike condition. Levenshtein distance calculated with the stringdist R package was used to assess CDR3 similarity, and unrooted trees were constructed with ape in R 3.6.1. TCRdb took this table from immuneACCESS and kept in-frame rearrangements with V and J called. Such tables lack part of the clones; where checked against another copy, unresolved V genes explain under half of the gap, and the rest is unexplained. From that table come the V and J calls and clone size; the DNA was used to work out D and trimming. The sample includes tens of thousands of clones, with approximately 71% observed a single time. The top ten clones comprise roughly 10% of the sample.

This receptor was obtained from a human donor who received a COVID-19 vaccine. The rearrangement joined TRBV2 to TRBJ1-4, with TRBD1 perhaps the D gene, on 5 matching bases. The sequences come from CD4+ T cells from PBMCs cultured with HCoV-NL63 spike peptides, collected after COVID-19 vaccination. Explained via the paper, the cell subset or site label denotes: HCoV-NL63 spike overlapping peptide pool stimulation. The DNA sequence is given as TGTGCCAGCACACCTCAGGGTCTCGGTAATGAAAAACTGTTTTTT. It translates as CASTPQGLGNEKLFF.